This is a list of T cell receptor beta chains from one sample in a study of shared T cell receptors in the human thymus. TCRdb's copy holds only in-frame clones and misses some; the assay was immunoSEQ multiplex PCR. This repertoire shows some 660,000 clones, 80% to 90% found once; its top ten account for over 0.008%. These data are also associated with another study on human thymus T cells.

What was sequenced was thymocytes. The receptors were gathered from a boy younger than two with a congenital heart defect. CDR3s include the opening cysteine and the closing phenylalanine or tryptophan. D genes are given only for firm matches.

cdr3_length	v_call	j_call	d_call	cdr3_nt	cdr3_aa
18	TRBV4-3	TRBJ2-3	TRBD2	TGCGCCAGCAGCCAAGATATGGGAAGCGGGAGAACAGTCGATACGCAGTATTTT	CASSQDMGSGRTVDTQYF
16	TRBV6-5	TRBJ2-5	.	TGTGCCAGCAGTTACTCCCACCTCTCCTACTCGGAGACCCAGTACTTC	CASSYSHLSYSETQYF
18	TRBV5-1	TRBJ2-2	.	TGCGCCAGCAGCTTCAGCCCTCACAGGGATTCGGTCACCGGGGAGCTGTTTTTT	CASSFSPHRDSVTGELFF
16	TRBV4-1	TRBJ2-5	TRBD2	TGCGCCAGCAGCCCCATGAGACTAGCGGGACAAGAGACCCAGTACTTC	CASSPMRLAGQETQYF
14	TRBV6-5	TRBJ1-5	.	TGTGCCAGCAGAAAAGGGGTGAGCAATCAGCCCCAGCATTTT	CASRKGVSNQPQHF
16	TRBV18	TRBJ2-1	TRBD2	TGTGCCAGCTCACCACTTGGACTAGCGGGAGGTAATGAGCAGTTCTTC	CASSPLGLAGGNEQFF
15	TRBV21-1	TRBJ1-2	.	TGTGCCAGCATTCGACCGGAGTTGGTTGACTATGGCTACACCTTC	CASIRPELVDYGYTF
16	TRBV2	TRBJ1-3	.	TGTGCCAGCAGTGAAAATCGTTGGAGCTCTGGAAACACCATATATTTT	CASSENRWSSGNTIYF
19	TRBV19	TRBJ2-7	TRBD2	TGTGCCAGTAGTACCTCCCCGGGACTAGCGGGACCCCCATCCTACGAGCAGTACTTC	CASSTSPGLAGPPSYEQYF
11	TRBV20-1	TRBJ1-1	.	TGCAGTGCTAGAGCTCGTCCTGAAGCTTTCTTT	CSARARPEAFF
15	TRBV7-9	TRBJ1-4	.	TGTGCCAGCAGCTTTCCCCAGGGGACTAATGAAAAACTGTTTTTT	CASSFPQGTNEKLFF
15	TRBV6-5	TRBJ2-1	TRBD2	TGTGCCAGCAGTCGACTAGCGGGAGGTAGTAATGAGCAGTTCTTC	CASSRLAGGSNEQFF